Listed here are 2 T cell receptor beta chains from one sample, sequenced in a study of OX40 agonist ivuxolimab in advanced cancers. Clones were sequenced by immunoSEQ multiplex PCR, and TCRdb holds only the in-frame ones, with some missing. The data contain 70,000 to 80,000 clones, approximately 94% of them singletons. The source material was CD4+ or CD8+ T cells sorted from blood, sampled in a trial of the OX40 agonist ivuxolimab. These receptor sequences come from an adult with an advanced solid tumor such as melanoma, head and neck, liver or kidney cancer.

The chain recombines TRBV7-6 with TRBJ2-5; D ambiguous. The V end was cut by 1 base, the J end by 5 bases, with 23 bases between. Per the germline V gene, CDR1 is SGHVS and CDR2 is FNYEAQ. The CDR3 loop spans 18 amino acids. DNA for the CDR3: TGTGCCAGCAGCTTAGATTCCCCCCCCACAAGTTCCCGGGAGACCCAGTACTTC. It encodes CASSLDSPPTSSRETQYF.

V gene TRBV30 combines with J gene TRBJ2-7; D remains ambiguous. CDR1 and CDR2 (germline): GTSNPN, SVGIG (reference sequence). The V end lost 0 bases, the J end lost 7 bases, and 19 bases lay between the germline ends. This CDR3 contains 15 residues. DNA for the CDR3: TGTGCCTGGAGTGTAGCCGGCAGCCCTTATGGGGAGCAGTACTTC. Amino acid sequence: CAWSVAGSPYGEQYF.